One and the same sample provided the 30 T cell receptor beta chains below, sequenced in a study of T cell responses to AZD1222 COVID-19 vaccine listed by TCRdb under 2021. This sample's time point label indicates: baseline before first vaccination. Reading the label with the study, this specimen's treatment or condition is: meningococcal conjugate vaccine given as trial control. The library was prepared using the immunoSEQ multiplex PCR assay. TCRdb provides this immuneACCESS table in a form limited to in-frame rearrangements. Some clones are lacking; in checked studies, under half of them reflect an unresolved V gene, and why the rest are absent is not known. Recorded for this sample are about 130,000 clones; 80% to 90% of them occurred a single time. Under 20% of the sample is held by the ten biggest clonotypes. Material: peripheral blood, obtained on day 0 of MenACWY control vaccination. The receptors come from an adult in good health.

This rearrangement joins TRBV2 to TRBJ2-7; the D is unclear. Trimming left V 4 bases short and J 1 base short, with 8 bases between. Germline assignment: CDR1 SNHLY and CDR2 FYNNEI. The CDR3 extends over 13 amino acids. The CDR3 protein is CASSVPGSYEQYF. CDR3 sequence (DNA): TGTGCCAGCAGTGTCCCCGGGTCCTACGAGCAGTACTTC.

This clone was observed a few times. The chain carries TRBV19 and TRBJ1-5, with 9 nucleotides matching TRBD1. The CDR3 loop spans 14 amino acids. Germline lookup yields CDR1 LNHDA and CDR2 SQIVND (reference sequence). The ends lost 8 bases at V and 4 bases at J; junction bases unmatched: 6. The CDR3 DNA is TGTGCCAGTGGAAGGGACAGGGCGAATCAGCCCCAGCATTTT. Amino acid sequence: CASGRDRANQPQHF.

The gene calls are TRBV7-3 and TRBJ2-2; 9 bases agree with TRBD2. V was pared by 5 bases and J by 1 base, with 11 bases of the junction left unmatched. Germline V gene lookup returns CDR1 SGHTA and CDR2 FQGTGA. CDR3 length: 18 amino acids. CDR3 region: CASSRLASGILNTGELFF. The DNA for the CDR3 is TGTGCCAGCAGCCGGTTGGCTAGCGGGATACTGAACACCGGGGAGCTGTTTTTT.

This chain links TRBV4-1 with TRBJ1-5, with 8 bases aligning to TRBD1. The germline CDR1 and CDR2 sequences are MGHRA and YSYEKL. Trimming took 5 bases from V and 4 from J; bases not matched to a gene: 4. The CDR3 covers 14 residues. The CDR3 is CASSSRTGNQPQHF. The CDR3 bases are TGCGCCAGCAGCTCCCGGACAGGGAATCAGCCCCAGCATTTT.

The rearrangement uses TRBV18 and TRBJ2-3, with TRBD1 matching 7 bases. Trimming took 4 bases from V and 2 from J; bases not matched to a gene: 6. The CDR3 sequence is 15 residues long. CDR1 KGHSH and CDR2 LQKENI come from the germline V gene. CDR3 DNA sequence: TGTGCCAGCTCACAAAGGGACAGCCCCACAGATACGCAGTATTTT. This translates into CASSQRDSPTDTQYF. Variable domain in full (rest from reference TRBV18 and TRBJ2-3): NAGVMQNPRHLVRRRGQEARLRCSPMKGHSHVYWYRQLPEEGLKFMVYLQKENIIDESGMPKERFSAEFPKEGPSILRIQQVVRGDSAAYFCASSQRDSPTDTQYFGPGTRLTVL.

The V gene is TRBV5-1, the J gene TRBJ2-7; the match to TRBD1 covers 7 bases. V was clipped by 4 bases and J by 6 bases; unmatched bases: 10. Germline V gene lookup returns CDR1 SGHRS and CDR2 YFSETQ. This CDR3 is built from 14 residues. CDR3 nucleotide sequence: TGCGCCAGCAGCGTCTCCGGGACAGAGGGCGAGCAGTACTTC. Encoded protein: CASSVSGTEGEQYF.

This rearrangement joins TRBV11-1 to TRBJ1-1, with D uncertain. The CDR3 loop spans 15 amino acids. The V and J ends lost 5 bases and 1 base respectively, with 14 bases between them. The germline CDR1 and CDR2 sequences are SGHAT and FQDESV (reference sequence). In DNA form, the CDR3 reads TGTGCCAGCAGCGAGTTAGGGAATACGAACACTGAAGCTTTCTTT. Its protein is CASSELGNTNTEAFF. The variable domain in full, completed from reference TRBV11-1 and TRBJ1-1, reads EAEVAQSPRYKITEKSQAVAFWCDPISGHATLYWYRQILGQGPELLVQFQDESVVDDSQLPKDRFSAERLKGVDSTLKIQPAELGDSAMYLCASSELGNTNTEAFFGQGTRLTVV.

CDR3 region: CASIGLGASPLHF. CDR3 nucleotides: TGTGCCAGCATTGGACTCGGCGCTTCACCCCTCCACTTT. The rearrangement links TRBV6-5 to TRBJ1-6, with unresolved D. Trimming took off 7 bases at V and 9 bases at J, with 13 bases between the two ends. This CDR3 has 13 residues. In germline, CDR1 is MNHEY, CDR2 SVGAGI.

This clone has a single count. DNA of the CDR3: TGTGCCACAGGGGGGGACTCCTACAATGAGCAGTTCTTC. Its translation: CATGGDSYNEQFF. This chain links TRBV28 with TRBJ2-1; D tentatively fits TRBD1 or TRBD2 (7 bases each). The V gene lost 10 bases and the J gene lost 0 bases, with 10 bases spanning the gap. CDR3 length equals 13 residues. CDR1 is MDHEN and CDR2 is SYDVKM in the germline V gene.

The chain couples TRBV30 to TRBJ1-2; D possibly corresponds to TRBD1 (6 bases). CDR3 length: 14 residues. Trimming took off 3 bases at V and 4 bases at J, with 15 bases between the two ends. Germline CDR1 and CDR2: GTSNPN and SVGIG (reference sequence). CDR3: CAWSTGGAPYGYTF. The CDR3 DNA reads TGTGCCTGGAGCACCGGGGGGGCCCCCTATGGCTACACCTTC.

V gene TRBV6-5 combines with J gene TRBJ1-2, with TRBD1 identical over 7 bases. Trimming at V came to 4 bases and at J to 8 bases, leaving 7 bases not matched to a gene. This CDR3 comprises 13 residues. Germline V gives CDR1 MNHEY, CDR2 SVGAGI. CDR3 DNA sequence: TGTGCCAGCAGTTTACGGACAGGTGAAGGCTACACCTTC. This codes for CASSLRTGEGYTF.

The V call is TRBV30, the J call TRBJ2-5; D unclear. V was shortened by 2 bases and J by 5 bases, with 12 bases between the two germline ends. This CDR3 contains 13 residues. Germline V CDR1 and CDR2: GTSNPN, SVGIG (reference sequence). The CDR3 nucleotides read TGTGCCTGGAGTTCGGCGTGGCAGGAGACCCAGTACTTC. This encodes CAWSSAWQETQYF.

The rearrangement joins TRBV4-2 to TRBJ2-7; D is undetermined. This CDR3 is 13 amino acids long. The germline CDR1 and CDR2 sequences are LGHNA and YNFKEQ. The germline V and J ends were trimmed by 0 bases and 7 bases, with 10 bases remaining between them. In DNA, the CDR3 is TGTGCCAGCAGCCAAGATCTAGGGCGGGAGCAGTACTTC. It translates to CASSQDLGREQYF.

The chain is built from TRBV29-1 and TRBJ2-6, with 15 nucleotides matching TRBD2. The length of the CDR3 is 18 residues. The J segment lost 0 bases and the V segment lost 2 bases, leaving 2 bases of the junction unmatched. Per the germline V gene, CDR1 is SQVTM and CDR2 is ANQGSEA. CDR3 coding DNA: TGCAGCGTTGAACCGGGACTAGCGGGAGGCTCTGGGGCCAACGTCCTGACTTTC. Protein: CSVEPGLAGGSGANVLTF.

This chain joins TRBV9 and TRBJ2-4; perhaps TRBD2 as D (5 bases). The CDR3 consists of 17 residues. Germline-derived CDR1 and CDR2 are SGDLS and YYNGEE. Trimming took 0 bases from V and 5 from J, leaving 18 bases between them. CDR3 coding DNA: TGTGCCAGCAGCGTAGGAGGGCCCCGAATGAGGGAAAACATTCAGTACTTC. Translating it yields CASSVGGPRMRENIQYF.

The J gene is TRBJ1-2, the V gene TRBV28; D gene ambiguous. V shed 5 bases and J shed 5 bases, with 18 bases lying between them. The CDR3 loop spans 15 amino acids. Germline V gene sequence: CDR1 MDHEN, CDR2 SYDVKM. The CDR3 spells CASSPSPDLGYGYTF. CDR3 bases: TGTGCCAGCAGTCCCTCCCCGGACTTAGGATATGGCTACACCTTC.

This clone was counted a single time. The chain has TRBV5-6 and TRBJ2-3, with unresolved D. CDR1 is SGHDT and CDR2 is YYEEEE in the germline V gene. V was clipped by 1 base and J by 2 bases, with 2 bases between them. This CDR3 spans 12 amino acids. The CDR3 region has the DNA TGTGCCAGCAGCTTGTCCACAGATACGCAGTATTTT. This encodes CASSLSTDTQYF.

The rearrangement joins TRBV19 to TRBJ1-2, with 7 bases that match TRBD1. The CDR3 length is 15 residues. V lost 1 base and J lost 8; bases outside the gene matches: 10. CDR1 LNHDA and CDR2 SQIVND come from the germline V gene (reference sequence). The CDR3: CASSIVGGGAGGYTF. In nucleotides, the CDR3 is TGTGCCAGTAGTATAGTCGGAGGGGGCGCCGGGGGCTACACCTTC.

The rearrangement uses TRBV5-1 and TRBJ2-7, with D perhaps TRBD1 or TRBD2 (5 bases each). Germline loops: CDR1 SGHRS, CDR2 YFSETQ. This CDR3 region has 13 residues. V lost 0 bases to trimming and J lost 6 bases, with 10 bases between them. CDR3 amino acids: CASSLAGRSEQYF. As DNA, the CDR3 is TGCGCCAGCAGCTTGGCGGGGCGAAGCGAGCAGTACTTC.

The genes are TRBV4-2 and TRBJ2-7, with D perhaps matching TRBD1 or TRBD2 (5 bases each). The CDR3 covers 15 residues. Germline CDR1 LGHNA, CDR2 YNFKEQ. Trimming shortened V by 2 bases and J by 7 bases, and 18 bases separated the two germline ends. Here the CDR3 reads CASSQRTGPQGEQYF. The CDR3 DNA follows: TGTGCCAGCAGCCAACGAACGGGGCCCCAAGGTGAGCAGTACTTC.

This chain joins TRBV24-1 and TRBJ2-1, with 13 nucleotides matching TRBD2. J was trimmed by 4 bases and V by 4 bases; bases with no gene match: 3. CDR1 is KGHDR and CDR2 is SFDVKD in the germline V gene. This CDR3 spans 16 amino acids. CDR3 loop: CATSELAGGPYNEQFF. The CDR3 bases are TGTGCCACCAGTGAACTAGCGGGAGGGCCATACAATGAGCAGTTCTTC.

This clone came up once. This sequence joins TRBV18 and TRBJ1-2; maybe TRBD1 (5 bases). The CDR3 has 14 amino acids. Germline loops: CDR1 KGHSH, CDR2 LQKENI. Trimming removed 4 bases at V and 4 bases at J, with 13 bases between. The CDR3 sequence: CASSQGHDLYGYTF. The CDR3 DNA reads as TGTGCCAGCTCACAGGGGCACGACCTCTATGGCTACACCTTC. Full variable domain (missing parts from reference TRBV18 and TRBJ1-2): NAGVMQNPRHLVRRRGQEARLRCSPMKGHSHVYWYRQLPEEGLKFMVYLQKENIIDESGMPKERFSAEFPKEGPSILRIQQVVRGDSAAYFCASSQGHDLYGYTFGSGTRLTVV.

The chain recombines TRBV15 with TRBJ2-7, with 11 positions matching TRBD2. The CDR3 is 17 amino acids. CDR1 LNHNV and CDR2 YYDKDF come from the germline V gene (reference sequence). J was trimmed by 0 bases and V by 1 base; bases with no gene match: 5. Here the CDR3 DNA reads TGTGCCACCAGCAGAGTAGCGGGAGGGTCGAGCTCCTACGAGCAGTACTTC. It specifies CATSRVAGGSSSYEQYF.

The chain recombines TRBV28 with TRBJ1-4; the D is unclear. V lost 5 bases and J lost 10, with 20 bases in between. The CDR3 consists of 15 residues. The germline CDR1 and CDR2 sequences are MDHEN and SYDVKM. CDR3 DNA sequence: TGTGCCAGCAGTCGGCCCCGTCCTTTCGCCATAAAACTGTTTTTT. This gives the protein CASSRPRPFAIKLFF.

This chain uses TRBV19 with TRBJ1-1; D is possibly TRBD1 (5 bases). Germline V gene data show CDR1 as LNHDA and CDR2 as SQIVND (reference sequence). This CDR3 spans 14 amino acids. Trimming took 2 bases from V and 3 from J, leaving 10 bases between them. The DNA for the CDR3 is TGTGCCAGTAGTATAATGGGGGGGGACACTGAAGCTTTCTTT. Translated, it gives CASSIMGGDTEAFF. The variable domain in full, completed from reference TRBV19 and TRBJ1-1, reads DGGITQSPKYLFRKEGQNVTLSCEQNLNHDAMYWYRQDPGQGLRLIYYSQIVNDFQKGDIAEGYSVSREKKESFPLTVTSAQKNPTAFYLCASSIMGGDTEAFFGQGTRLTVV.

CDR3 residues: CASSSIRQGAREKLFF. The CDR3 DNA reads TGTGCCAGCAGTTCTATCCGACAGGGGGCGCGGGAAAAACTGTTTTTT. The chain uses TRBV28 and TRBJ1-4, with 10 bases identical to TRBD1. The CDR3 sequence is 16 residues long. J gave up 8 bases and V 4 bases, and 10 bases lay outside the gene matches. CDR1 MDHEN and CDR2 SYDVKM come from the germline V gene.

The CDR3, as DNA: TGTGCCAGCAGACCACTGGGGGGGGCCAACGTCCTGACTTTC. Protein: CASRPLGGANVLTF. V and J are TRBV6-5 and TRBJ2-6, with unresolved D. Germline V CDR1 and CDR2: MNHEY, SVGAGI. Deletions cut 6 bases from V and 4 bases from J, with 10 bases between. This CDR3 is 14 amino acids long.

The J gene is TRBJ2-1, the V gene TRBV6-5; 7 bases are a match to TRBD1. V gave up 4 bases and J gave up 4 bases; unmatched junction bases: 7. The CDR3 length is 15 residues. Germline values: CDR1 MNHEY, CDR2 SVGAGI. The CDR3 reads CASSSRQGRYNEQFF. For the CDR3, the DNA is TGTGCCAGCAGTTCACGACAGGGCCGATACAATGAGCAGTTCTTC.

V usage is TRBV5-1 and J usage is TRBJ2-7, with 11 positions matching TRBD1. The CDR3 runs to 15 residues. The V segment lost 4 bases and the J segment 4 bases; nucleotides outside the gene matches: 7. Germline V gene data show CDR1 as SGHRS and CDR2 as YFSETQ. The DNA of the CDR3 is TGCGCCAGCAGCAGTGGACAGGGGGCGAGGTACGAGCAGTACTTC. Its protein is CASSSGQGARYEQYF.

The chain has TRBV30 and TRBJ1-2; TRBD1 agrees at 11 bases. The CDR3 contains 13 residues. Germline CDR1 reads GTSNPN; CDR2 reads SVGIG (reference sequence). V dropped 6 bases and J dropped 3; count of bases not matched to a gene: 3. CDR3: CACWTGGDYGYTF. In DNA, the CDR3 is TGTGCCTGTTGGACAGGGGGCGACTATGGCTACACCTTC.